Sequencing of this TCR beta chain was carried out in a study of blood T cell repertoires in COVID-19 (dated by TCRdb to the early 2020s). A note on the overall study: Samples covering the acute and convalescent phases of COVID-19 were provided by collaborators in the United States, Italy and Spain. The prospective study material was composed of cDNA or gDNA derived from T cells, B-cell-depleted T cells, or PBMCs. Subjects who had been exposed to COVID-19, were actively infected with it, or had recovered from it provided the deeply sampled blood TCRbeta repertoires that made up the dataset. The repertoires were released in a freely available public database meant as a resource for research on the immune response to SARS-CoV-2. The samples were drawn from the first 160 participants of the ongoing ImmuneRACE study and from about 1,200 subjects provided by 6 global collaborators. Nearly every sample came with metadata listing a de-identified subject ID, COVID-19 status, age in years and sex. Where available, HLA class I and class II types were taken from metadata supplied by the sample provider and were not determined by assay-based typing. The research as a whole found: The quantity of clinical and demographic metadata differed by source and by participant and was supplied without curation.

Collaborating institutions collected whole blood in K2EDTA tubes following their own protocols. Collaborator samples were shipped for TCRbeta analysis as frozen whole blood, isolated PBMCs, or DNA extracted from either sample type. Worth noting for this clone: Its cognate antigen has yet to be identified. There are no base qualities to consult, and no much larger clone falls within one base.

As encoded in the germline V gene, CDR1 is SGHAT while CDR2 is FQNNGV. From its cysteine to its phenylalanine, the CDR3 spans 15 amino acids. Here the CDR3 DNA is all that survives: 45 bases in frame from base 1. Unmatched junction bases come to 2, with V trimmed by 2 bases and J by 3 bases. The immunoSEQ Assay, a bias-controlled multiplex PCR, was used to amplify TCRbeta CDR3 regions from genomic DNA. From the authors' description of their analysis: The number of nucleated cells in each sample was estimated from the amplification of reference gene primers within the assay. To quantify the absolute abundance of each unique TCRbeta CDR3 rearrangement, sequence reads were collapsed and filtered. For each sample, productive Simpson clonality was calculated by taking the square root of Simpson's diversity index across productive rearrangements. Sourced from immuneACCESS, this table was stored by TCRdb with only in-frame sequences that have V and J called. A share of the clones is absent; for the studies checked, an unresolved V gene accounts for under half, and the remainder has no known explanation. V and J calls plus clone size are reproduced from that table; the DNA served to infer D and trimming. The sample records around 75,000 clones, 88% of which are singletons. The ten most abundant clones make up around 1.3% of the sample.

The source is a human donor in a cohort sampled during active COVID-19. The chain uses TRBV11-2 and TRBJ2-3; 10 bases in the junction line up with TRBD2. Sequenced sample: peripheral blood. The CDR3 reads CASSLSGRGTDTQYF. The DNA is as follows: TGTGCCAGCAGCTTAAGCGGGAGGGGTACAGATACGCAGTATTTT.